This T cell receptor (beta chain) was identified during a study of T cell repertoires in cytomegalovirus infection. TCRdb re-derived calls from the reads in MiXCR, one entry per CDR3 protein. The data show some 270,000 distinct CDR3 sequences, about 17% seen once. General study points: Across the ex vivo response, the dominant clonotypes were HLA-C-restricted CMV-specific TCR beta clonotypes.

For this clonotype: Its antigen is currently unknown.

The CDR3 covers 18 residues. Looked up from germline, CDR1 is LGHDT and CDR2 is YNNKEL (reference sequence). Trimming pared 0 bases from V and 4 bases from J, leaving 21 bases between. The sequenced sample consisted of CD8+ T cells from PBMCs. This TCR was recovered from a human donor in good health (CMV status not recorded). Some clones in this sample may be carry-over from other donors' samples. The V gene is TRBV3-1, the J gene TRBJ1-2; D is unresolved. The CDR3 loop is CASSQEDILPGILYGYTF. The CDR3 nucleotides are TGTGCCAGCAGCCAAGAAGATATACTCCCCGGCATCCTCTATGGCTACACCTTC.